Reported below is one T cell receptor (beta chain). This specimen comes from a study of blood T cell repertoires in COVID-19. About the research overall: The United States, Italy and Spain provided the acute and convalescent COVID-19 samples. Sources were T cells, B-cell-depleted T cells, or PBMCs; the material itself was cDNA or gDNA.

V was shortened by 2 bases and J by 3 bases, with 8 bases between the two germline ends. Germline values: CDR1 SGHKS, CDR2 YYEKEE (reference sequence). This CDR3 is 14 amino acids long. Original processing notes: By means of reference gene primer amplification, nucleated cell counts were estimated. Using immunoSEQ multiplex PCR, the repertoire was profiled, and TCRdb retains in-frame clones only, with some absent. That table gives V, J and clone size, and the DNA gave D and trimming. Here the sample spans some 150,000 clones, over 75% being singletons. The chain joins TRBV5-5 to TRBJ1-4, with D unclear. Sequences were obtained from peripheral blood. This sequence originates from a woman aged 40 to 50 with acute or convalescent COVID-19. The DNA for the CDR3 is TGTGCCAGCAGCTTTTACGGGTCTAATGAAAAACTGTTTTTT. Encoded protein: CASSFYGSNEKLFF.